This T cell receptor beta chain was identified during a study of blood T cell repertoires in COVID-19. Study-wide background: Nucleic acid was either cDNA or gDNA, and it came from T cells, B-cell-depleted T cells, or PBMCs.

Followed over time, Seattle patients had been enrolled while infection was active. Per the germline V gene, CDR1 is SGHNT and CDR2 is YYREEE (reference sequence). The CDR3 totals 12 residues. V was shortened by 3 bases and J by 5 bases, with 8 bases between the two germline ends. Authors' data handling: Estimated nucleated cell counts came from reference gene primer amplification. Generated by immunoSEQ multiplex PCR, the TCRdb table keeps only in-frame clones and is missing some. V and J calls and clone size are given by that table; D and trimming were obtained from the DNA. This table has under 150,000 clones, roughly nine tenths appearing once.

The material sequenced was peripheral blood. The rearrangement links TRBV5-4 to TRBJ1-1, with a tentative D call TRBD1 (6 bases). The sequence was collected from a man aged 60 to 75 with COVID-19, enrolled during active disease. The CDR3 protein is CASSSRGTEAFF. In nucleotides, the CDR3 is TGTGCCAGCAGCTCCAGGGGTACTGAAGCTTTCTTT. Looking up the rest from reference TRBV5-4 and TRBJ1-1 gives the full variable domain: ETGVTQSPTHLIKTRGQQVTLRCSSQSGHNTVSWYQQALGQGPQFIFQYYREEENGRGNFPPRFSGLQFPNYSSELNVNALELDDSALYLCASSSRGTEAFFGQGTRLTVV.